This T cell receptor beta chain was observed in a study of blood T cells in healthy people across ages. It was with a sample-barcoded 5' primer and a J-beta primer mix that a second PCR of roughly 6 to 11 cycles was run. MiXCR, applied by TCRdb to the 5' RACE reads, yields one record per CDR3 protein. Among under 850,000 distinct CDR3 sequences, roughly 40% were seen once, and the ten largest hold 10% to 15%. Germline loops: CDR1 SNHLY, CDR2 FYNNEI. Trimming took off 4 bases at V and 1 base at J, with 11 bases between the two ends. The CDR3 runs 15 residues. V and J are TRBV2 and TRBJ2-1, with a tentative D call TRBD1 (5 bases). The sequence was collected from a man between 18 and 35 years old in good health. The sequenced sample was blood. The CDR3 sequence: CASSGTGISYNEQFF. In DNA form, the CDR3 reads TGTGCCAGCAGTGGCACAGGAATTTCCTACAATGAGCAGTTCTTC.